These 16 T cell receptor beta chains were all obtained from the same sample, sequenced in a study of Tregs in tolerant kidney transplant recipients (dated 2019 in TCRdb). Libraries were constructed by the immunoSEQ multiplex PCR assay. Imported from immuneACCESS, the table was reduced by TCRdb to in-frame sequences with V and J called. These copies leave out some clones; in studies compared against another copy, an unresolved V gene accounts for under half, and the cause of the remainder is not known. The table for this sample lists tens of thousands of clones; over 85% of them were counted only once. The ten largest clones add up to more than 1.5% of the sample. The transplants used related donors with nonmyeloablative bone marrow transplantation, and mixed chimerism in the human trials was transient. Sequenced here: CD4+ T cells from blood (PBMCs), sampled 12 months after the transplant. These receptors were taken from a human patient who received a combined kidney and bone marrow transplant. Where a transplant has occurred, the graft donor may have supplied some of the T cells.

The DNA of the CDR3 is TGTGCCTGGGGGCGGGGGACAGGGGGTCAGCCCCAGCATTTT. Its translation: CAWGRGTGGQPQHF. The J gene is TRBJ1-5, the V gene TRBV30, with 11 bases fitting TRBD1. The CDR3 spans 14 residues. The V segment lost 5 bases and the J segment 6 bases; nucleotides outside the gene matches: 6. Germline CDR1 and CDR2: GTSNPN and SVGIG (reference sequence).

The V gene is TRBV5-1, the J gene TRBJ2-2; 7 bases agree with TRBD1. The CDR3 consists of 15 residues. Looked up from germline, CDR1 is SGHRS and CDR2 is YFSETQ. V shed 1 base, J shed 5 bases, and the junction held 5 bases outside the gene matches. CDR3 loop: CASSLIQGTTGELFF. The CDR3 coding sequence is TGCGCCAGCAGCTTGATACAGGGGACGACCGGGGAGCTGTTTTTT.

The rearrangement links TRBV27 to TRBJ1-5, with TRBD1 identical over 7 bases. Trimming at V came to 0 bases and at J to 7 bases, leaving 6 bases not matched to a gene. CDR1 and CDR2 (germline): MNHEY, SMNVEV (reference sequence). The CDR3 is 15 residues long. The CDR3 here is CASSLSDRVDQPQHF. For the CDR3, the DNA is TGTGCCAGCAGTTTATCCGACAGGGTAGACCAGCCCCAGCATTTT.

The chain carries TRBV7-7 and TRBJ2-3; D is undetermined. The CDR3 runs to 13 residues. Germline-derived CDR1 and CDR2 are SSHAT and FNYEAQ (reference sequence). The V end was cut by 3 bases, the J end by 3 bases, with 7 bases between. The CDR3, as DNA: TGTGCCAGCAGCTTTCAGCGAACAGATACGCAGTATTTT. Translating gives CASSFQRTDTQYF.

V gene TRBV4-2 combines with J gene TRBJ2-7, with 11 nucleotides matching TRBD2. CDR3 size: 16 residues. Germline-derived CDR1 and CDR2 are LGHNA and YNFKEQ. J lost 5 bases, V lost 1 base, and 7 bases had no gene match. The CDR3 sequence: CASSQVRTSGGHEQYF. Written as DNA, the CDR3 is TGTGCCAGCAGCCAAGTTCGTACTAGCGGGGGCCACGAGCAGTACTTC.

The chain is built from TRBV7-3 and TRBJ2-6; D is unresolved. V was shortened by 0 bases and J by 4 bases, with 7 bases between the two germline ends. Looked up from germline, CDR1 is SGHTA and CDR2 is FQGTGA. The CDR3 totals 15 residues. The CDR3 nucleotides are TGTGCCAGCAGCTTAACGTCTTCCGGGGCCAACGTCCTGACTTTC. Amino acids: CASSLTSSGANVLTF.

The chain recombines TRBV4-3 with TRBJ2-1; perhaps TRBD2 as D (6 bases). Germline CDR1 LGHNA, CDR2 YSLEER. Trimming took off 1 base at V and 6 bases at J, with 13 bases between the two ends. The CDR3 consists of 15 residues. CDR3 DNA: TGCGCCAGCAGCCAAGTAGTTTGGGGAGGCAATGAGCAGTTCTTC. This translates into CASSQVVWGGNEQFF.

This clone was found once. V gene TRBV19 combines with J gene TRBJ2-1; 9 bases align to TRBD1. Germline CDR1 and CDR2: LNHDA and SQIVND (reference sequence). The CDR3 spans 16 residues. The junction had 10 bases not matched to a gene; V was cut back by 5 bases and J by 5 bases. The CDR3 spells CASSGIRDRANNEQFF. CDR3 bases: TGTGCCAGTAGTGGGATCCGGGACAGGGCAAACAATGAGCAGTTCTTC. Using reference TRBV19 and TRBJ2-1 for the parts outside the CDR3, the full variable domain is DGGITQSPKYLFRKEGQNVTLSCEQNLNHDAMYWYRQDPGQGLRLIYYSQIVNDFQKGDIAEGYSVSREKKESFPLTVTSAQKNPTAFYLCASSGIRDRANNEQFFGPGTRLTVL.

The V and J genes are TRBV6-1 and TRBJ2-7; D call uncertain. This CDR3 contains 13 residues. V was clipped by 1 base and J by 2 bases, with 6 bases between them. Germline lookup yields CDR1 MNHNS and CDR2 SASEGT. As DNA, the CDR3 is TGTGCCAGCAGTGAAGGACTTGCCTACGAGCAGTACTTC. Translation gives CASSEGLAYEQYF.

The chain carries TRBV6-4 and TRBJ2-2, with D perhaps matching TRBD1 (5 bases). CDR3 length: 13 amino acids. Looked up from germline, CDR1 is MRHNA and CDR2 is SNTAGT. Trimming cost V 3 bases and J 13 bases, with 15 bases left between them. CDR3 in amino acids: CASSENLQGRLFF. CDR3 bases: TGTGCCAGCAGTGAAAATCTTCAGGGTAGGCTGTTTTTT.

The rearrangement joins TRBV19 to TRBJ1-2, with 7 positions matching TRBD1. The CDR3 is 16 residues long. The V gene's germline CDR1 is LNHDA and CDR2 SQIVND (reference sequence). Trimming removed 1 base from V and 8 bases from J; junction bases left unmatched: 13. The CDR3 protein is CASSIGRGQRILGYTF. In nucleotides, the CDR3 is TGTGCCAGTAGTATAGGTAGGGGACAGAGAATTCTAGGCTACACCTTC.

V usage is TRBV4-3 and J usage is TRBJ2-7; no clear D. Germline lookup yields CDR1 LGHNA and CDR2 YSLEER. The CDR3 runs 13 residues. V dropped 0 bases and J dropped 3 bases, with 6 bases sitting between them. The CDR3 loop is CASSQDRSYEQYF. In nucleotides, the CDR3 is TGCGCCAGCAGCCAAGACAGAAGCTACGAGCAGTACTTC.

The rearrangement uses TRBV2 and TRBJ2-2; 9 nucleotides agree with TRBD2. Germline loops: CDR1 SNHLY, CDR2 FYNNEI. This CDR3 region has 16 residues. The DNA of the CDR3 is TGTGCAGCCGGGACTAGCAGATCTCCGAACACCGGGGAGCTGTTTTTT. Its protein is CAAGTSRSPNTGELFF.

J is TRBJ1-2 and V is TRBV29-1; TRBD1 aligns across 7 bases. V lost 3 bases to trimming and J lost 4 bases; unmatched junction nucleotides: 8. Germline assignment: CDR1 SQVTM and CDR2 ANQGSEA. The CDR3 is 14 residues long. DNA of the CDR3: TGCAGCGTTGATTTCCGACAGGGTCCCTATGGCTACACCTTC. Its protein product is CSVDFRQGPYGYTF.

The V call is TRBV15, the J call TRBJ2-3; D uncertain. CDR3 length: 13 residues. In germline, CDR1 is LNHNV, CDR2 YYDKDF (reference sequence). The germline V and J ends were trimmed by 1 base and 4 bases, with 6 bases remaining between them. Here the CDR3 reads CATSRVLADTQYF. CDR3 in DNA: TGTGCCACCAGCAGAGTACTCGCAGATACGCAGTATTTT.

The V and J genes are TRBV4-2 and TRBJ2-7; 14 nucleotides align to TRBD2. V gave up 3 bases and J gave up 4 bases; unmatched junction bases: 8. CDR1 LGHNA and CDR2 YNFKEQ come from the germline V gene. CDR3 length: 17 amino acids. CDR3 DNA: TGTGCCAGCAGCCATTCAAAAGGGACTAGCGGGAGTTACGAGCAGTACTTC. Protein sequence: CASSHSKGTSGSYEQYF.